Below, 17 T cell receptor beta chains from the same sample are listed, as sequenced in a study of CD8+ T cells in alopecia areata. Extraction of RNA preceded its reverse transcription into cDNA, which served as the sequencing template. Profiling relied on immunoSEQ multiplex PCR, and the TCRdb table lists in-frame clones only, not all of them. The table has about 220,000 clones, less than 75% seen once; the top ten hold approximately 1.4%. Documented treatment: oral pan-JAK inhibitor, 5-10 mg twice daily. The sample consisted of CD4+ T cells sorted from blood, taken at week 4, from a patient treated with tofacitinib. These receptors all stem from a human donor with alopecia areata.

This clone was seen only a few times. The chain has TRBV10-3 and TRBJ2-5; 9 nucleotides line up with TRBD2. The CDR3 contains 16 residues. The junction had 9 bases not matched to a gene; V was cut back by 3 bases and J by 4 bases. Germline-derived CDR1 and CDR2 are ENHRY and SYGVKD. CDR3 protein: CAISDPSGAAGETQYF. DNA of the CDR3: TGTGCCATCAGTGACCCTAGCGGGGCGGCCGGAGAGACCCAGTACTTC.

This rearrangement joins TRBV6-6 to TRBJ1-2, with 9 positions matching TRBD1. Looked up from germline, CDR1 is MNHNY and CDR2 is SVGAGI (reference sequence). Trimming took 5 bases from V and 6 from J; bases not matched to a gene: 13. The CDR3 covers 16 residues. CDR3 bases: TGTGCCAGCAGTCCCAGACAGGGGGTCCCATTCGATGGCTACACCTTC. It specifies CASSPRQGVPFDGYTF.

The table lists this clone with many counts. Other DNA sequences within the sample encode an identical CDR3. The chain joins TRBV4-3 to TRBJ1-1; D gene uncertain. V lost 1 base to trimming and J lost 4 bases, with 7 bases between them. The germline CDR1 and CDR2 sequences are LGHNA and YSLEER. The CDR3 extends over 13 amino acids. The CDR3 protein is CASSQVSGTEAFF. DNA for the CDR3: TGCGCCAGCAGCCAAGTTTCCGGCACTGAAGCTTTCTTT.

This clone came up a few times. V and J are TRBV28 and TRBJ2-7; TRBD1 is a possible D gene (5 bases). Trimming pared 7 bases from V and 4 bases from J, leaving 17 bases between. Germline-derived CDR1 and CDR2 are MDHEN and SYDVKM. There are 14 residues in the CDR3. The CDR3 region has the DNA TGTGCCAGCACCCAGCCCCGGAGACAGTACGAGCAGTACTTC. Its protein is CASTQPRRQYEQYF.

This clone is a singleton in its sample. The V gene is TRBV29-1, the J gene TRBJ2-1, with a tentative D call TRBD1 (5 bases). CDR3 length equals 13 residues. CDR1 and CDR2 (germline): SQVTM, ANQGSEA. The ends were cut back, 7 bases at V and 10 bases at J, with 20 bases in the middle. The CDR3 DNA follows: TGCAGCGGGTCCCAGACAGAGAACGTAGAGCAGTTCTTC. Its protein product is CSGSQTENVEQFF.

The CDR3 here is CASSGLGQRVNEQFF. Written as DNA, the CDR3 is TGTGCCAGCAGCGGTTTGGGCCAGAGGGTGAATGAGCAGTTCTTC. J is TRBJ2-1 and V is TRBV7-2, with a possible D match to TRBD2 (5 bases). Germline V gene lookup returns CDR1 SGHTA and CDR2 FQGNSA. The V end lost 5 bases, the J end lost 7 bases, and 18 bases lay between the germline ends. This CDR3 comprises 15 residues.

In this sample, this clone turned up a few times. The chain couples TRBV4-1 to TRBJ1-1; no reliable D call. Deletions cut 0 bases from V and 3 bases from J, with 11 bases between. CDR3 size: 15 residues. From germline, CDR1 is MGHRA and CDR2 YSYEKL. CDR3 nucleotides: TGCGCCAGCAGCCAAGACGCGGTAGAGGACACTGAAGCTTTCTTT. It codes for CASSQDAVEDTEAFF.

There are a few counts of this clone. The genes are TRBV29-1 and TRBJ2-2; D unresolved. Germline CDR1 and CDR2: SQVTM and ANQGSEA. CDR3 length equals 12 residues. V was pared by 0 bases and J by 5 bases, with 4 bases between. The CDR3 is CSVEDFTGELFF. The CDR3, as DNA: TGCAGCGTTGAAGATTTTACCGGGGAGCTGTTTTTT.

The chain combines TRBV20-1 with TRBJ1-1, with D possibly matching TRBD1 (5 bases). The length of the CDR3 is 10 residues. V was trimmed by 7 bases and J by 8 bases, leaving 11 bases between them. Germline-derived CDR1 and CDR2 are DFQATT and SNEGSKA (reference sequence). In nucleotides, the CDR3 is TGCAGTGTCGACAGTGAGGAAGCTTTCTTT. Protein product: CSVDSEEAFF.

This rearrangement joins TRBV2 to TRBJ2-3, with a possible D match to TRBD2 (6 bases). The V and J ends lost 8 bases and 5 bases respectively, with 8 bases between them. Germline V gene sequence: CDR1 SNHLY, CDR2 FYNNEI. The CDR3 has 11 residues. The CDR3 DNA is TGTGCCAGCGCGCGGGGAGATACGCAGTATTTT. It codes for CASARGDTQYF.

This clone was detected once. This chain connects TRBV30 to TRBJ1-2; the D is unclear. The V end was cut by 0 bases, the J end by 2 bases, with 10 bases between. The CDR3 totals 14 residues. Germline V CDR1 and CDR2: GTSNPN, SVGIG (reference sequence). This CDR3 is CAWSVSANNYGYTF. The CDR3 bases are TGTGCCTGGAGTGTATCCGCGAACAACTATGGCTACACCTTC.

This chain links TRBV30 with TRBJ1-2; TRBD1 matches at 7 bases. This CDR3 is built from 12 residues. CDR1 GTSNPN and CDR2 SVGIG come from the germline V gene (reference sequence). Trimming at V came to 6 bases and at J to 7 bases, leaving 8 bases not matched to a gene. The CDR3 is CACNRGPGGYTF. The CDR3 DNA is TGTGCCTGTAACAGGGGACCTGGTGGCTACACCTTC. Full variable domain (rest looked up from reference TRBV30 and TRBJ1-2): SQTIHQWPATLVQPVGSPLSLECTVEGTSNPNLYWYRQAAGRGLQLLFYSVGIGQISSEVPQNLSASRPQDRQFILSSKKLLLSDSGFYLCACNRGPGGYTFGSGTRLTVV.

This clone was counted only a few times. This chain connects TRBV15 to TRBJ2-1; the match to TRBD2 covers 11 bases. V dropped 2 bases and J dropped 2; count of bases not matched to a gene: 14. Germline CDR1 LNHNV, CDR2 YYDKDF (reference sequence). This CDR3 has 20 amino acids. Here the CDR3 reads CATSRSPGLAGTGTYNEQFF. CDR3 bases: TGTGCCACCAGCAGAAGTCCTGGACTAGCGGGTACCGGGACCTACAATGAGCAGTTCTTC. The complete variable domain, with remaining parts taken from reference TRBV15 and TRBJ2-1, reads DAMVIQNPRYQVTQFGKPVTLSCSQTLNHNVMYWYQQKSSQAPKLLFHYYDKDFNNEADTPDNFQSRRPNTSFCFLDIRSPGLGDTAMYLCATSRSPGLAGTGTYNEQFFGPGTRLTVL.

The genes are TRBV29-1 and TRBJ1-2; possible D gene TRBD1, 6 bases. V was shortened by 4 bases and J by 11 bases, with 20 bases between the two germline ends. The CDR3 loop spans 13 amino acids. Germline V gene sequence: CDR1 SQVTM, CDR2 ANQGSEA. For the CDR3, the DNA is TGCAGCGTTGCGGGATTATCAGGGGCTCTTTACACCTTC. Protein: CSVAGLSGALYTF.

Only one count was recorded for this clone. The chain carries TRBV9 and TRBJ2-1; D may be TRBD2 (5 bases). The germline V and J ends were trimmed by 0 bases and 8 bases, with 15 bases remaining between them. Germline values: CDR1 SGDLS, CDR2 YYNGEE. The CDR3 has 15 amino acids. The CDR3 is CASSVGPSLADEQFF. The CDR3 DNA reads TGTGCCAGCAGCGTAGGGCCTTCCCTAGCTGATGAGCAGTTCTTC.

The V gene is TRBV5-1, the J gene TRBJ2-6, with D possibly TRBD1 on 6 matching bases. The germline V and J ends were trimmed by 3 bases and 0 bases, with 10 bases remaining between them. Germline CDR1 is SGHRS and CDR2 is YFSETQ. The CDR3 is 16 amino acids. In nucleotides, the CDR3 is TGCGCCAGCAGCTCAGGGGCCAGCTCTGGGGCCAACGTCCTGACTTTC. Translation gives CASSSGASSGANVLTF.

The rearrangement links TRBV29-1 to TRBJ1-2; 7 nucleotides align to TRBD1. The CDR3 has 13 amino acids. Trimming removed 7 bases from V and 0 bases from J; junction bases left unmatched: 5. Per germline, CDR1 SQVTM and CDR2 ANQGSEA. The CDR3 reads CSGGGQANYGYTF. The DNA of the CDR3 is TGCAGCGGTGGAGGACAGGCTAACTATGGCTACACCTTC.